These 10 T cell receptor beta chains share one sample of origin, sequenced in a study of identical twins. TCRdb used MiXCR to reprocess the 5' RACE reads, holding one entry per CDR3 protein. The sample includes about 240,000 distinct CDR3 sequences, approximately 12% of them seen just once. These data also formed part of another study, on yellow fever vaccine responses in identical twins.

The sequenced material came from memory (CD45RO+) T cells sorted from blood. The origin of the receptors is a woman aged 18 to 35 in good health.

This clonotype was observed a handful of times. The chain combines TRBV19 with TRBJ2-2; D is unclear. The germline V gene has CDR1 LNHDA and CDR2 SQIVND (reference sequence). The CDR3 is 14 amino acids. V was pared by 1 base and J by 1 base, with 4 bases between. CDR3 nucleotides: TGTGCCAGTAGTATAGGAGTGAACACCGGGGAGCTGTTTTTT. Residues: CASSIGVNTGELFF.

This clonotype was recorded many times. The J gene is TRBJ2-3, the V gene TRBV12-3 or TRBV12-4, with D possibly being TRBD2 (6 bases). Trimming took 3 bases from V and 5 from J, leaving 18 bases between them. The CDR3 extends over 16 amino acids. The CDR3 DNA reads TGTGCCAGCAGTTTGGGAGGCGGGAAAGGAGGAGATACGCAGTATTTT. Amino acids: CASSLGGGKGGDTQYF.

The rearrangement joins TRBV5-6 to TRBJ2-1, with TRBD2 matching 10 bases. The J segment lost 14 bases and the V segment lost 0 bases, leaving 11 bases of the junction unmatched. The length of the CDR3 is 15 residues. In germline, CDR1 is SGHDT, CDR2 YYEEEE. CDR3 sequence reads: CASSLAGVSGRYEFF. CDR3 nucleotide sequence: TGTGCCAGCAGCTTGGCCGGGGTTAGCGGGAGGTATGAGTTCTTC.

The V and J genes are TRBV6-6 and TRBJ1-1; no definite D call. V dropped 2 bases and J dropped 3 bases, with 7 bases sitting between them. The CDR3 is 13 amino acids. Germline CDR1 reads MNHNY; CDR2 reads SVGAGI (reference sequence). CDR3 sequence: CASSYGGDTEAFF. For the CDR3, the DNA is TGTGCCAGCAGTTACGGTGGGGACACTGAAGCTTTCTTT.

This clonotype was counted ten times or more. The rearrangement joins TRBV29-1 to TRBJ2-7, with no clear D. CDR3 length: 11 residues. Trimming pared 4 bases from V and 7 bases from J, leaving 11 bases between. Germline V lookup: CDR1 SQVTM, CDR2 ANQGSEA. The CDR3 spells CSVVFQKEQYF. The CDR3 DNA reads TGCAGCGTTGTATTCCAGAAGGAGCAGTACTTC.

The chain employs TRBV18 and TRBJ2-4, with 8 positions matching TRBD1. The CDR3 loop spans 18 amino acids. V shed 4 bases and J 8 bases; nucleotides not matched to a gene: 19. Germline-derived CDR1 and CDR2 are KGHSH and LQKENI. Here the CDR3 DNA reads TGTGCCAGCTCACGCCCATCTTCCGGGCAGGGGGCTTGGGACATTCAGTACTTC. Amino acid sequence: CASSRPSSGQGAWDIQYF.

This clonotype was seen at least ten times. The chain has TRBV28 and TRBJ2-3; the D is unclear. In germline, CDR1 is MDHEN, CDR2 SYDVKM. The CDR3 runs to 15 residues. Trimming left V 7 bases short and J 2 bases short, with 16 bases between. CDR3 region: CASTKMPDFTDTQYF. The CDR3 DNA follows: TGTGCCAGCACCAAAATGCCGGATTTCACAGATACGCAGTATTTT.

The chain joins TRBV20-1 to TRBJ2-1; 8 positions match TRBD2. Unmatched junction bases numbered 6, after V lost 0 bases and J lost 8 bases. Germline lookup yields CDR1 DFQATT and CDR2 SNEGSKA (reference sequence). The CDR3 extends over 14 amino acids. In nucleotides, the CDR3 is TGCAGTGCTAGAGAGAGCGGGAGACGCGATGAGCAGTTCTTC. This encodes CSARESGRRDEQFF.

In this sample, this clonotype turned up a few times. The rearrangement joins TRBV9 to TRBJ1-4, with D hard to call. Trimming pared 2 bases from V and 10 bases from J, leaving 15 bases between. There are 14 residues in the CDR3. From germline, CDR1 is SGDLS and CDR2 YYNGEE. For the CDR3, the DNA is TGTGCCAGCAGCGTCTCGGGGTCTAAGGGAAAACTGTTTTTT. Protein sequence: CASSVSGSKGKLFF.

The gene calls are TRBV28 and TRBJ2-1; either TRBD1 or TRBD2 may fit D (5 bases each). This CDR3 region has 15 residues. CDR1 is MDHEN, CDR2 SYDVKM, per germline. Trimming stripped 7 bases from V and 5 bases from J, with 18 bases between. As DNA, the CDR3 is TGTGCCAGCACTCCCGGGGCCCCCTTGCACAATGAGCAGTTCTTC. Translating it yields CASTPGAPLHNEQFF.